The 21 T cell receptor beta chains given below trace back to one sample, sequenced in a study of T cell repertoires in cytomegalovirus infection. TCRdb used MiXCR to reprocess the reads, holding one entry per CDR3 protein. The data contain 150,000 to 160,000 distinct CDR3 sequences, 20% to 25% of them seen just once; the ten biggest clones take up roughly 9.7%. The sample taken for sequencing was PBMCs. Receptors originate from a human donor in good health (CMV status not recorded). Some clones in this sample may be carry-over from other donors' samples.

The V gene is TRBV28, the J gene TRBJ1-5, with unresolved D. CDR1 MDHEN and CDR2 SYDVKM come from the germline V gene. The CDR3 runs 16 residues. V was trimmed by 5 bases and J by 0 bases, leaving 14 bases between them. Here the CDR3 reads CASSPRTSYSNQPQHF. As DNA, the CDR3 is TGTGCCAGCAGTCCCCGGACCTCGTATAGCAATCAGCCCCAGCATTTT.

V and J are TRBV28 and TRBJ1-4; possible D gene TRBD1, 5 bases. V was trimmed by 1 base and J by 14 bases, leaving 11 bases between them. The CDR3 has 12 amino acids. Germline CDR1 MDHEN, CDR2 SYDVKM. The CDR3 reads CASSLFQGRLFF. The CDR3, as DNA: TGTGCCAGCAGTTTATTTCAGGGAAGGCTGTTTTTT.

A few counts support this clonotype. The chain has TRBV19 and TRBJ1-1; 8 bases match TRBD1. The CDR3 is made up of 14 amino acids. The trim removed 7 bases at V and 5 bases at J, leaving 9 bases unmatched. Germline-derived CDR1 and CDR2 are LNHDA and SQIVND (reference sequence). CDR3 residues: CASTEGQALTEAFF. Here the CDR3 DNA reads TGTGCCAGTACCGAGGGACAGGCCTTAACTGAAGCTTTCTTT.

The rearrangement uses TRBV5-5 and TRBJ2-3; no reliable D call. Germline CDR1 SGHKS, CDR2 YYEKEE (reference sequence). V shed 0 bases and J shed 2 bases, with 7 bases lying between them. There are 14 residues in the CDR3. The DNA for the CDR3 is TGTGCCAGCAGCTTGGCAGCCAACACAGATACGCAGTATTTT. Its translation: CASSLAANTDTQYF.

The genes are TRBV5-1 and TRBJ2-1; unclear D gene. Germline CDR1 and CDR2: SGHRS and YFSETQ. The CDR3 has 14 amino acids. Trimming took 2 bases from V and 6 from J, leaving 12 bases between them. Here the CDR3 reads CASSLRATGNEQFF. The CDR3 DNA reads as TGCGCCAGCAGCTTAAGGGCTACGGGCAATGAGCAGTTCTTC.

This clonotype occurred many times. This chain links TRBV6-2 or TRBV6-3 with TRBJ2-1; D may be TRBD1 (5 bases). CDR1 is MNHEY and CDR2 is SVGEGT in the germline V gene. V lost 6 bases and J lost 3, with 9 bases in between. The CDR3 is 13 amino acids. The CDR3 bases are TGTGCCAGCAGCCGAGACAGCTACAATGAGCAGTTCTTC. As protein: CASSRDSYNEQFF.

As to this clonotype: A much larger clone sits a single nucleotide away, making a read error possible. This chain links TRBV7-8 with TRBJ1-1; maybe TRBD1 (5 bases). The CDR3 extends over 15 amino acids. Between the trimmed V and J ends, which lost 1 base and 5 bases, there was a span of 14 bases. Germline V gene data show CDR1 as SGHVS and CDR2 as FQNEAQ. CDR3 sequence: CASSLDHGARTEAFF. In DNA form, the CDR3 reads TGTGCCAGCAGCTTAGACCATGGGGCGCGGACTGAAGCTTTCTTT.

This clonotype was observed at least ten times. The genes are TRBV12-3 or TRBV12-4 and TRBJ1-5; tentative D call: TRBD1 (5 bases). The CDR3 has 13 residues. V shed 7 bases and J shed 3 bases, with 10 bases lying between them. CDR3 sequence (DNA): TGTGCCAGCACCTTGGGGACCAATCAGCCCCAGCATTTT. This gives the protein CASTLGTNQPQHF.

This clonotype was found a few times. This sequence joins TRBV6-2 or TRBV6-3 and TRBJ2-7; D is ambiguous. The CDR3 sequence is 14 residues long. V was trimmed by 5 bases and J by 3 bases, leaving 14 bases between them. Per the germline V gene, CDR1 is MNHEY and CDR2 is SVGEGT. The DNA of the CDR3 is TGTGCCAGCAGTCCTGATTCGACTGGCTACGAGCAGTACTTC. Translating gives CASSPDSTGYEQYF.

This clonotype came up a few times. This chain joins TRBV13 and TRBJ2-5; possible D gene TRBD1, 5 bases. The CDR3 totals 15 residues. Germline assignment: CDR1 PRHDT and CDR2 FYEKMQ (reference sequence). V gave up 4 bases and J gave up 7 bases, with 19 bases separating them. The chain's CDR3 is CASSYRGEGGRTQYF. The CDR3, as DNA: TGTGCCAGCAGCTATAGGGGCGAAGGTGGAAGGACCCAGTACTTC.

This clonotype has ten or more counts. The rearrangement links TRBV7-2 to TRBJ2-1; TRBD2 is a possible D gene (6 bases). CDR1 is SGHTA, CDR2 FQGNSA, per germline. V lost 5 bases and J lost 13, with 21 bases in between. This CDR3 is built from 14 residues. The CDR3 here is CASSLPGLARPQFF. CDR3 nucleotides: TGTGCCAGCAGCCTCCCCGGGCTAGCGCGGCCCCAGTTCTTC. Full variable domain (remainder filled in from reference TRBV7-2 and TRBJ2-1): GAGVSQSPSNKVTEKGKDVELRCDPISGHTALYWYRQSLGQGLEFLIYFQGNSAPDKSGLPSDRFSAERTGGSVSTLTIQRTQQEDSAVYLCASSLPGLARPQFFGPGTRLTVL.

The rearrangement joins TRBV11-2 to TRBJ2-2; TRBD1 matches 11 bases. The CDR3 loop spans 15 amino acids. CDR1 and CDR2 (germline): SGHAT, FQNNGV. Trimming cost V 6 bases and J 5 bases; bases outside gene matches: 5. The CDR3: CASSPGQGATGELFF. DNA of the CDR3: TGTGCCAGCAGTCCCGGACAGGGGGCGACCGGGGAGCTGTTTTTT.

Only a few counts were recorded for this clonotype. V is TRBV7-2 and J is TRBJ2-7; weak D call: TRBD1 (6 bases). V was trimmed by 1 base and J by 4 bases, leaving 17 bases between them. Germline values: CDR1 SGHTA, CDR2 FQGNSA. The CDR3 covers 16 residues. CDR3 region: CASSLVEGDPGYEQYF. The CDR3 DNA sequence: TGTGCCAGCAGCTTAGTAGAGGGGGACCCGGGATACGAGCAGTACTTC.

This clonotype was counted only a few times. This chain links TRBV6-6 with TRBJ1-6; no clear D gene. The ends were cut back, 2 bases at V and 7 bases at J, with 15 bases in the middle. The CDR3 is 16 amino acids. Germline CDR1 and CDR2: MNHNY and SVGAGI (reference sequence). The CDR3 reads CASSYPLGDGNSPLHF. The CDR3 DNA follows: TGTGCCAGCAGTTACCCACTAGGAGACGGCAATTCACCCCTCCACTTT.

The V and J genes are TRBV13 and TRBJ2-3; D may be TRBD1 or TRBD2 (6 bases each). V was cut by 2 bases and J by 2 bases, with 14 bases left in between. The germline V gene encodes CDR1 PRHDT and CDR2 FYEKMQ (reference sequence). The CDR3 consists of 16 residues. CDR3 region: CASSLQGRGATDTQYF. The CDR3 region has the DNA TGTGCCAGCAGCTTACAGGGGCGGGGAGCCACAGATACGCAGTATTTT.

This clonotype was observed a handful of times. The chain carries TRBV27 and TRBJ1-3, with 11 bases identical to TRBD1. The CDR3 loop spans 16 amino acids. Per the germline V gene, CDR1 is MNHEY and CDR2 is SMNVEV (reference sequence). The trim removed 6 bases at V and 4 bases at J, leaving 8 bases unmatched. The CDR3 here is CASSPWTGGKGNTIYF. Written as DNA, the CDR3 is TGTGCCAGCAGCCCGTGGACAGGGGGCAAGGGAAACACCATATATTTT.

The genes are TRBV20-1 and TRBJ2-3; maybe TRBD1 (5 bases). Germline CDR1 DFQATT, CDR2 SNEGSKA (reference sequence). V lost 3 bases and J lost 4, with 17 bases in between. The CDR3 is 15 amino acids. The CDR3 DNA reads as TGCAGTGCTAGGGACCCAAGACAGAGCCCAGATACGCAGTATTTT. Translation: CSARDPRQSPDTQYF.

This clonotype showed up many times. V is TRBV7-2 and J is TRBJ1-1; D is unclear. Germline V lookup: CDR1 SGHTA, CDR2 FQGNSA. The length of the CDR3 is 14 residues. V was pared by 0 bases and J by 1 base, with 6 bases between. The CDR3 protein is CASSLAPANTEAFF. The CDR3 DNA reads TGTGCCAGCAGCTTAGCGCCGGCGAACACTGAAGCTTTCTTT.

As to this clonotype: A much more abundant neighbour one base away suggests this may be a read error. The genes are TRBV20-1 and TRBJ2-3; TRBD2 agrees at 8 bases. Germline loops: CDR1 DFQATT, CDR2 SNEGSKA (reference sequence). This CDR3 contains 14 residues. The V and J ends lost 5 bases and 2 bases, in that order; junction bases with no gene match: 6. CDR3 nucleotide sequence: TGCAGTGCTGCACGCGGGAGGACCACAGATACGCAGTATTTT. Amino acids: CSAARGRTTDTQYF.

The table lists this clonotype with a few counts. V gene TRBV4-1 combines with J gene TRBJ2-1; 7 bases agree with TRBD1. Germline V gene data show CDR1 as MGHRA and CDR2 as YSYEKL. The CDR3 length is 12 residues. V gave up 4 bases and J gave up 15 bases; unmatched junction bases: 9. For the CDR3, the DNA is TGCGCCAGCAGCCTTGACCCGGGACAGTTGTTCTTC. Translating it yields CASSLDPGQLFF.

V gene TRBV11-2 combines with J gene TRBJ1-3, with D tentatively TRBD1 (5 bases). Germline values: CDR1 SGHAT, CDR2 FQNNGV. This CDR3 is built from 14 residues. With 4 bases removed from V and 2 bases from J, the gap between germline ends came to 9 bases. The CDR3 protein is CASSSRGPGNTIYF. The CDR3 DNA reads as TGTGCCAGCAGCTCGAGGGGACCTGGAAACACCATATATTTT.